The clone carrying this T cell receptor beta chain showed up just a few times. Its antigen is as yet unknown. These data belong to a study of CD8+CD57+ T cells in acquired aplastic anemia. Whole-study context: An average of around 3.5 ug of DNA was obtained from sorted CD4+ and CD8+ cells.

Study-wide results and limits: Overlap between patients and controls comprised roughly 30 CD8+ CDR3 sequences.

Previously, flow cytometry had revealed CD8+CD57+ cell expansion in the patients chosen for sequencing. The germline gives CDR1 SGDLS, CDR2 YYNGEE. The V end was cut by 7 bases, the J end by 4 bases, with 20 bases between. The CDR3 consists of 16 residues. Genomic DNA, serving as template, underwent TCR beta VDJ and CDR3 profiling. MiXCR, run by TCRdb on the reads, gives a single entry per CDR3 protein. The table includes approximately 220,000 distinct CDR3 sequences, under 50% detected once. Input material: sorted CD4+, CD8+, or CD8+CD57+ T cells (not recorded which) from PBMCs. The V and J genes are TRBV9 and TRBJ1-4; no clear D. The TCR sequence derives from a human donor with aplastic anemia. CDR3 protein: CASSPGDKTFNEKLFF. The CDR3 nucleotides are TGTGCCAGCTCACCAGGTGACAAGACCTTTAATGAAAAACTGTTTTTT.